A selection of T cell receptor beta chains follows, all from one sample in a study of T-cell reconstitution after alpha-beta-depleted transplantation in children. TCRdb used MiXCR to reprocess the PCR reads, holding one entry per CDR3 protein. The repertoire consists of about 600,000 distinct CDR3 sequences, with 10% to 15% occurring once and the leading ten covering over 2%. This specimen consisted of PBMCs, mostly from graft donor cells, obtained 360 days after TCRalphabeta/CD19-depleted stem cell transplant. The receptors stem from a male patient aged 10 to 17 who had a stem cell transplant for acute myeloid leukemia, so the T cells may come from the graft donor. Each CDR3 is given with its conserved first and last residue. The D gene is left open where the match is weak. Some rows mark clone size as missing; the rest say once, few, many or name a class of expanded clone.

size: few
D: -
J: TRBJ2-5
V: TRBV4-3
DNA: TGCGCCAGCAGCCAAGATGGGTCAGGGTCGATGACCCAGTACTTC
CDR3: CASSQDGSGSMTQYF

size: -
D: TRBD1
J: TRBJ2-2
V: TRBV6-2/TRBV6-3
DNA: TGTGCCAGCAGTGCGACAGGGGGAATGGGAACCGGGGAGCTGTTTTTT
CDR3: CASSATGGMGTGELFF

size: few
D: TRBD2
J: TRBJ2-1
V: TRBV20-1
DNA: TGCAGTGCACCACCCGGGACTAGCGGTAACAATGAGCAGTTCTTC
CDR3: CSAPPGTSGNNEQFF

size: many
D: -
J: TRBJ2-7
V: TRBV25-1
DNA: TGTGCCAGCAGTGCCGGGACTTCGATCTTCGGTGAGCAGTACTTC
CDR3: CASSAGTSIFGEQYF

size: -
D: -
J: TRBJ2-7
V: TRBV20-1
DNA: TGCAGTGCTAGAGAAGGACAGCGCGAGCAGTACTTC
CDR3: CSAREGQREQYF

size: few
D: -
J: TRBJ2-5
V: TRBV6-5
DNA: TGTGCCAGCAGTTACGGGGCGCCGGGGACCCAGTACTTC
CDR3: CASSYGAPGTQYF

size: -
D: TRBD1
J: TRBJ2-7
V: TRBV4-3
DNA: TGCGCCAGCAGCCATAACAGGGGTGGCTACGAGCAGTACTTC
CDR3: CASSHNRGGYEQYF

size: -
D: -
J: TRBJ2-3
V: TRBV24-1
DNA: TGTGCCACCAGTGACGGATCCGTTAAAACGCAGTATTTT
CDR3: CATSDGSVKTQYF

size: few
D: -
J: TRBJ2-7
V: TRBV20-1
DNA: TGCAGTGCTAGAGATAAAGGGTCCTACGAGCAGTACTTC
CDR3: CSARDKGSYEQYF

size: many
D: TRBD2
J: TRBJ2-7
V: TRBV12-3/TRBV12-4
DNA: TGTGCCAGCAGTTTAGCGCTAGGCGGGAGTCCCGGAAACGAGCAGTACTTC
CDR3: CASSLALGGSPGNEQYF

size: -
D: TRBD1
J: TRBJ1-2
V: TRBV5-1
DNA: TGCGCCAGCAGCTTGGGGACAGGATCTAACTATGGCTACACCTTC
CDR3: CASSLGTGSNYGYTF

size: -
D: TRBD1
J: TRBJ2-4
V: TRBV7-8
DNA: TGTGCCAGCAGCTTAAGACAGGGGGCCGAGGCCAAAAACATTCAGTACTTC
CDR3: CASSLRQGAEAKNIQYF

size: few
D: -
J: TRBJ1-5
V: TRBV20-1
DNA: TGCAGTGCTAGAGATGATCAGCCCCAGCATTTT
CDR3: CSARDDQPQHF

size: few
D: -
J: TRBJ2-2
V: TRBV7-2
DNA: TGTGCCAGCAGCTCAGAGAGCTACGCCGGGGAGCTGTTTTTT
CDR3: CASSSESYAGELFF

size: many
D: -
J: TRBJ2-3
V: TRBV29-1
DNA: TGCAGCGTCGCGACTAAATTGACAGATACGCAGTATTTT
CDR3: CSVATKLTDTQYF

size: -
D: TRBD1
J: TRBJ2-7
V: TRBV6-2/TRBV6-3
DNA: TGTGCCAGCAGTTCGCGGACAGGGAGTTTTCGGGAGCAGTACTTC
CDR3: CASSSRTGSFREQYF

size: few
D: -
J: TRBJ2-2
V: TRBV7-2
DNA: TGTGCCAGCAGCCGAGGGCCGGGACTCCCTTTTACCGGGGAGCTGTTTTTT
CDR3: CASSRGPGLPFTGELFF

size: many
D: -
J: TRBJ2-1
V: TRBV7-6
DNA: TGTGCCAGCAGCTTAGACCCTTTCAATGAGCAGTTCTTC
CDR3: CASSLDPFNEQFF

size: -
D: TRBD2
J: TRBJ2-1
V: TRBV6-2/TRBV6-3
DNA: TGTGCCAGCAGTTACTCGTTCGCGGGAGGGTACAATGAGCAGTTCTTC
CDR3: CASSYSFAGGYNEQFF

size: -
D: -
J: TRBJ2-4
V: TRBV5-1
DNA: TGCGCCAGCAGCCCGACAGGTGGGCCGGGAGCCAAAAACATTCAGTACTTC
CDR3: CASSPTGGPGAKNIQYF

size: -
D: -
J: TRBJ2-2
V: TRBV7-2
DNA: TGTGCCAGCAGCTTGGCGGGGCTATTTGGAACCGGGGAGCTGTTTTTT
CDR3: CASSLAGLFGTGELFF

size: -
D: TRBD1
J: TRBJ1-1
V: TRBV11-3
DNA: TGTGCCAGCAGTCCCAGGGGGCGCGGCACTGAAGCTTTCTTT
CDR3: CASSPRGRGTEAFF

size: few
D: -
J: TRBJ2-7
V: TRBV27
DNA: TGTGCCAGCAGTTCCGCGTTGCGCCCCTACGAGCAGTACTTC
CDR3: CASSSALRPYEQYF

size: -
D: -
J: TRBJ2-7
V: TRBV23-1
DNA: TGCGCCAGCAGTCAAAAGCGCGGGGGCACCTACGAGCAGTACTTC
CDR3: CASSQKRGGTYEQYF

size: -
D: TRBD1
J: TRBJ1-2
V: TRBV7-9
DNA: TGTGCCAGCAGCACCCGACAGGGAGAGGTTACTAACTATGGCTACACCTTC
CDR3: CASSTRQGEVTNYGYTF

size: many
D: TRBD2
J: TRBJ2-1
V: TRBV10-3
DNA: TGTGCCATCACTCCGGGACTAGCGGGAGAAGAGCAGTTCTTC
CDR3: CAITPGLAGEEQFF

size: many
D: -
J: TRBJ2-2
V: TRBV5-1
DNA: TGCGCCAGCAGCTTGGATAGCAGGACCACCGGGGAGCTGTTTTTT
CDR3: CASSLDSRTTGELFF

size: few
D: -
J: TRBJ1-2
V: TRBV20-1
DNA: TGCAGTGCTAGACAGGGAGGTGGTGGCTACACCTTC
CDR3: CSARQGGGGYTF

size: -
D: TRBD1
J: TRBJ2-5
V: TRBV3-1
DNA: TGTGCCAGCAGCCTAAGCGTGGACAGGGGATACCAAGAGACCCAGTACTTC
CDR3: CASSLSVDRGYQETQYF

size: many
D: -
J: TRBJ2-7
V: TRBV6-5
DNA: TGTGCCAGCAAAGGTAATTTCTACGAGCAGTACTTC
CDR3: CASKGNFYEQYF

size: -
D: -
J: TRBJ1-2
V: TRBV6-2/TRBV6-3
DNA: TGTGCCAGCAGTTACAGGCAGGGTTTTGTGACGGACTATGGCTACACCTTC
CDR3: CASSYRQGFVTDYGYTF

size: many
D: -
J: TRBJ2-1
V: TRBV10-3
DNA: TGTGCCATCAGCCCCGGTTTCAGCTCCTACAATGAGCAGTTCTTC
CDR3: CAISPGFSSYNEQFF

size: -
D: -
J: TRBJ1-1
V: TRBV27
DNA: TGTGCCAGCAGCCTGACTGTAGGGCTAACTGAAGCTTTCTTT
CDR3: CASSLTVGLTEAFF

size: few
D: -
J: TRBJ2-7
V: TRBV4-3
DNA: TGCGCCAGCAGCCACGTATACTCGGGTGAGCAGTACTTC
CDR3: CASSHVYSGEQYF

size: -
D: TRBD1
J: TRBJ2-7
V: TRBV27
DNA: TGTGCCAGCAGCTGGACAGGGGAGCAATACGAGCAGTACTTC
CDR3: CASSWTGEQYEQYF

size: many
D: -
J: TRBJ1-6
V: TRBV9
DNA: TGTGCCAGCAGCCCCCGAACAGGGCCGATTTCACCCCTCCACTTT
CDR3: CASSPRTGPISPLHF

size: many
D: -
J: TRBJ2-1
V: TRBV28
DNA: TGTGCCAGTGGTCTGCGGAGTCGATACAATGAGCAGTTCTTC
CDR3: CASGLRSRYNEQFF

size: few
D: -
J: TRBJ2-5
V: TRBV12-3/TRBV12-4
DNA: TGTGCCAGCAGTTTGCCGGGACCTCAAGAGACCCAGTACTTC
CDR3: CASSLPGPQETQYF

size: few
D: TRBD2
J: TRBJ2-1
V: TRBV7-4
DNA: TGTGCCAGCAGCTTAAGTAACAGGGAGCGGGAGGGCCTATGGAATGAGCAGTTCTTC
CDR3: CASSLSNREREGLWNEQFF

size: few
D: TRBD2
J: TRBJ2-7
V: TRBV30
DNA: TGTGCCTGGAGTCAAACTAGCGTACTGGGGGAGCAGTACTTC
CDR3: CAWSQTSVLGEQYF

size: few
D: -
J: TRBJ2-1
V: TRBV12-3/TRBV12-4
DNA: TGTGCCAGCAGTTTACGGCTAGGATGGGATGAGCAGTTCTTC
CDR3: CASSLRLGWDEQFF

size: few
D: TRBD2
J: TRBJ2-2
V: TRBV6-4
DNA: TGTGCCAGCAGTTCAGCGGGAGGTTGGACCGGGGAGCTGTTTTTT
CDR3: CASSSAGGWTGELFF

size: -
D: -
J: TRBJ1-1
V: TRBV7-3
DNA: TGTGCCAGCAGCGCCAGGGAAGCTTTCTTT
CDR3: CASSAREAFF

size: once
D: -
J: TRBJ2-4
V: TRBV20-1
DNA: TGCAGTGCTAGAGTGTGGGGTCTTCCAGCCAAAAACATTCAGTACTTC
CDR3: CSARVWGLPAKNIQYF